This T cell receptor beta chain was identified in a study of cytomegalovirus exposure and HLA in healthy donors. About the study: Tens of millions of unique TCR sequences came from HLA-typed donors in an early release.

V was pared by 8 bases and J by 2 bases, with 16 bases between. This CDR3 spans 14 amino acids. Germline V gene sequence: CDR1 PRHDT, CDR2 FYEKMQ (reference sequence). PCR primers comprised 60 Vbeta and 13 Jbeta primers. Clones were sequenced by immunoSEQ multiplex PCR, and TCRdb holds only the in-frame ones, with some missing. The table lists tens of thousands of clones. Remarks on this clone: Its antigen is currently unknown.

Whole-study results and caveats: Reported findings show TCR beta sequences accurately forecast HLA-A and HLA-B alleles in most subjects. It was reported in a later analysis that an Asian-associated ancestry cluster showed fewer N-insertions than the roughly 670-donor mean.

The chain has TRBV13 and TRBJ2-7; D ambiguous. Sequencing input: PBMCs. The receptor was isolated from a male donor in good health and CMV-seropositive. The CDR3 DNA reads TGTGCCAGCTCGCCCGATGACAAAGCCTACGAGCAGTACTTC. Its protein product is CASSPDDKAYEQYF. Based on the CDR3 plus reference TRBV13 and TRBJ2-7, the full variable domain is AAGVIQSPRHLIKEKRETATLKCYPIPRHDTVYWYQQGPGQDPQFLISFYEKMQSDKGSIPDRFSAQQFSDYHSELNMSSLELGDSALYFCASSPDDKAYEQYFGPGTRLTVT.